Reported below is one TCR beta chain. Its cognate antigen has yet to be identified. The record has no base qualities; no much larger clone is one base away. The method was the immunoSEQ multiplex PCR assay. TCRdb's version of the immuneACCESS table is confined to in-frame rearrangements and falls short of the full clone set. An unresolved V gene accounts for under half of the shortfall where checked; the remainder is of unknown origin. The sample includes 100,000 to 150,000 clones, with roughly 84% observed a single time. The ten biggest clones cover roughly 1.9% of the sample. The data derive from a study of control samples from healthy donors and cancer patients (dated by TCRdb to the early 2020s). The CDR3 runs 13 residues from the cysteine to the phenylalanine. Only the CDR3 region is kept as DNA, spanning 39 bases read in frame from base 1. According to the germline V gene (reference sequence), CDR1 reads SGHNT and CDR2 reads YYREEE. V is reduced by 4 bases and J by 1 base, leaving a spacing of 6 bases between them.

The sequenced material came from blood. The clonotype was recovered from a man between 18 and 29 years old in good health. The chain is made from TRBV5-4 and TRBJ1-5; the D segment could be TRBD1, given 5 matching bases. The DNA sequence reads TGTGCCAGCAGCCGGGACAGCAATCAGCCCCAGCATTTT. Translated, it gives CASSRDSNQPQHF.